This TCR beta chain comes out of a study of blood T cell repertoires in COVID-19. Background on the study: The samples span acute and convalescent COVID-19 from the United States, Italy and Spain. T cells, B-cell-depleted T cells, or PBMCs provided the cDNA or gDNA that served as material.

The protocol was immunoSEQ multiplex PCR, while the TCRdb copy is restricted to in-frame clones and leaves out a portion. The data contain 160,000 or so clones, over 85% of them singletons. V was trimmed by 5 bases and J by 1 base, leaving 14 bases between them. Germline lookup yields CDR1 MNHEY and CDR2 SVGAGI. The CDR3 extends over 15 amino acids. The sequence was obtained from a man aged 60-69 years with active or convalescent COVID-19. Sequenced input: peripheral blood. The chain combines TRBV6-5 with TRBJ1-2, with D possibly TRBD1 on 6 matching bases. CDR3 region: CASSRLGGVNYGYTF. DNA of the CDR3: TGTGCCAGCAGTCGACTAGGGGGGGTTAACTATGGCTACACCTTC.